This entry concerns a single TCR beta chain. The target antigen is unknown. A library of TCRbeta sequences, prepared with unique molecular identifiers, was generated. TCRdb re-called the PCR reads through MiXCR, storing one row per CDR3 protein. The sample yields around 960,000 distinct CDR3 sequences, about 30% seen once. This sample was taken from a study of T-cell reconstitution after alpha-beta-depleted transplantation in children. Whole-study results and caveats: After transplant, at about two months, alpha-beta T cells were reportedly derived from several hundred expanded graft clones. Surviving recipient cells, namely T cells and thymic progenitors, were the source of high day-60 TCRbeta diversity in some patients.

The CDR3 is 16 residues long. Trimming stripped 4 bases from V and 1 base from J, with 16 bases between. Germline loops: CDR1 SGDLS, CDR2 YYNGEE. This TCR was sampled from a boy under two years old who had a stem cell transplant for SCID, so the T cells may come from the graft donor. The sequenced sample was PBMCs, mostly from graft donor cells, obtained 360 days after TCRalphabeta/CD19-depleted stem cell transplant. The chain couples TRBV9 to TRBJ2-3, with D tentatively TRBD1 or TRBD2 (5 bases each). The CDR3 DNA sequence: TGTGCCAGCAGCTGGGACGGGGCCGGGGGCACAGATACGCAGTATTTT. It encodes CASSWDGAGGTDTQYF.